These 19 T cell receptor beta chains were sequenced from one sample in a study of blood T cell repertoires in COVID-19. The assay was immunoSEQ multiplex PCR, and TCRdb's table has in-frame clones only and misses some. The data show around 100,000 clones, with roughly 87% seen just once and around 7.2% held by the top ten. Sequenced sample: peripheral blood. The receptors shown here come from a man aged 25-40 years in a cohort sampled during active COVID-19.

This clone appeared once. The CDR3 DNA sequence: TGTGCCAGCAGTTTGCAGGGGGACGGTCTGAATGTCTACACCTTC. Translated, it gives CASSLQGDGLNVYTF. The chain links TRBV27 to TRBJ1-2, with 7 bases aligning to TRBD1. Trimming cost V 3 bases and J 10 bases; bases outside gene matches: 14. This CDR3 comprises 15 residues. From germline, CDR1 is MNHEY and CDR2 SMNVEV (reference sequence).

This chain uses TRBV2 with TRBJ1-2; D gene unclear. V was cut by 2 bases and J by 4 bases, with 11 bases left in between. The CDR3 loop spans 14 amino acids. Germline V gene sequence: CDR1 SNHLY, CDR2 FYNNEI. CDR3 residues: CASSETPRGYGYTF. CDR3 coding DNA: TGTGCCAGCAGTGAAACCCCACGGGGCTATGGCTACACCTTC.

This clone occurred once. V and J are TRBV7-9 and TRBJ1-1; maybe TRBD1 (5 bases). Germline V CDR1 and CDR2: SEHNR, FQNEAQ (reference sequence). The CDR3 is 17 residues long. V shed 2 bases and J shed 2 bases, with 18 bases lying between them. CDR3 amino acids: CASSLMGGSATNTEAFF. CDR3 DNA sequence: TGTGCCAGCAGCTTAATGGGGGGGAGTGCCACTAACACTGAAGCTTTCTTT.

The V and J genes are TRBV5-1 and TRBJ2-7; possibly TRBD2 for D (7 bases). This CDR3 is built from 15 residues. Germline CDR1 reads SGHRS; CDR2 reads YFSETQ. V was clipped by 0 bases and J by 2 bases, with 12 bases between them. CDR3 sequence reads: CASSLEAGATYEQYF. The CDR3 DNA follows: TGCGCCAGCAGCTTGGAGGCGGGGGCGACCTACGAGCAGTACTTC.

The chain couples TRBV4-1 to TRBJ2-5; no firm D call. V lost 1 base to trimming and J lost 5 bases, with 8 bases between them. The germline V gene has CDR1 MGHRA and CDR2 YSYEKL. The CDR3 has 13 amino acids. CDR3: CASSQAVSETQYF. The DNA of the CDR3 is TGCGCCAGCAGCCAAGCAGTCTCGGAGACCCAGTACTTC.

The V call is TRBV3-1 (or the pseudogene TRBV3-2), the J call TRBJ2-7; 11 bases are a match to TRBD2. Germline V gene data show CDR1 as LGHDT and CDR2 as YNNKEL (reference sequence). The ends lost 1 base at V and 6 bases at J; junction bases unmatched: 2. CDR3 length: 14 amino acids. The CDR3 coding sequence is TGTGCCAGCAGCCAAGCCGGGACTAGCGGCGAGCAGTACTTC. Translation: CASSQAGTSGEQYF.

This clone occurred once. J is TRBJ2-1 and V is TRBV11-2, with 7 bases fitting TRBD1. After removal of 3 bases from V and 2 bases from J, the junction contained 13 bases not matched to a gene. The germline CDR1 and CDR2 sequences are SGHAT and FQNNGV. The CDR3 contains 18 residues. The CDR3, as DNA: TGTGCCAGCAGCTTCCTGTCGGGACAGCTAAGGACCTACAATGAGCAGTTCTTC. This codes for CASSFLSGQLRTYNEQFF. Full variable domain (remainder filled in from reference TRBV11-2 and TRBJ2-1): EAGVAQSPRYKIIEKRQSVAFWCNPISGHATLYWYQQILGQGPKLLIQFQNNGVVDDSQLPKDRFSAERLKGVDSTLKIQPAKLEDSAVYLCASSFLSGQLRTYNEQFFGPGTRLTVL.

The chain recombines TRBV29-1 with TRBJ2-3; 10 bases fit TRBD2. The CDR3 extends over 16 amino acids. Germline CDR1 SQVTM, CDR2 ANQGSEA. The junction had 10 bases not matched to a gene; V was cut back by 3 bases and J by 4 bases. The CDR3 reads CSVEPPGLAIPDTQYF. DNA of the CDR3: TGCAGCGTTGAGCCCCCGGGACTAGCGATCCCAGATACGCAGTATTTT.

This chain links TRBV2 with TRBJ2-7, with 8 positions matching TRBD2. CDR3 length equals 15 residues. Germline assignment: CDR1 SNHLY and CDR2 FYNNEI. V dropped 8 bases and J dropped 1; count of bases not matched to a gene: 10. CDR3 sequence: CASQAFSGGSYEQYF. The CDR3 nucleotides are TGTGCCAGCCAGGCATTCAGCGGGGGATCCTACGAGCAGTACTTC.

In DNA, the CDR3 is TGTGCCAGCAGCTCGACAGGGGTTGACTACGAGCAGTACTTC. Protein: CASSSTGVDYEQYF. The genes are TRBV5-8 and TRBJ2-7, with 8 nucleotides matching TRBD1. After removal of 3 bases from V and 3 bases from J, the junction contained 5 bases not matched to a gene. The CDR3 consists of 14 residues. CDR1 SGHTS and CDR2 YDEGEE come from the germline V gene.

This chain connects TRBV6-5 to TRBJ2-2; D possibly corresponds to TRBD1 (6 bases). CDR3 length: 14 residues. V was cut by 5 bases and J by 5 bases, with 12 bases left in between. CDR1 and CDR2 from the germline V gene are MNHEY and SVGAGI. In nucleotides, the CDR3 is TGTGCCAGCAGTCGGCAGGGGAAGACCGGGGAGCTGTTTTTT. This sequence encodes CASSRQGKTGELFF.

This clone was observed a few times. The rearrangement joins TRBV4-2 to TRBJ1-5; D not certain. There are 12 residues in the CDR3. Trimming stripped 3 bases from V and 4 bases from J, with 4 bases between. CDR1 LGHNA and CDR2 YNFKEQ come from the germline V gene. CDR3 in amino acids: CASSHLNQPQHF. As DNA, the CDR3 is TGTGCCAGCAGCCACCTAAATCAGCCCCAGCATTTT.

V usage is TRBV30 and J usage is TRBJ2-3; 9 bases align to TRBD2. The V segment lost 3 bases and the J segment 0 bases; nucleotides outside the gene matches: 4. The V gene's germline CDR1 is GTSNPN and CDR2 SVGIG (reference sequence). The length of the CDR3 is 15 residues. In DNA, the CDR3 is TGTGCCTGGAGCCCGGGACTAGCTAGCACAGATACGCAGTATTTT. The encoded protein is CAWSPGLASTDTQYF.

The V and J genes are TRBV2 and TRBJ1-5; 8 bases align to TRBD1. This CDR3 has 13 amino acids. J gave up 5 bases and V 6 bases, and 3 bases lay outside the gene matches. CDR1 and CDR2 (germline): SNHLY, FYNNEI. This chain's CDR3 is CASSLDRDQPQHF. CDR3 sequence (DNA): TGTGCCAGCAGCCTGGACAGGGATCAGCCCCAGCATTTT.

This chain uses TRBV6-5 with TRBJ2-5; a possible D gene is TRBD1 (6 bases). The germline gives CDR1 MNHEY, CDR2 SVGAGI. This CDR3 spans 16 amino acids. The germline V and J ends were trimmed by 0 bases and 5 bases, with 16 bases remaining between them. The CDR3 reads CASSYSGTKPGETQYF. Here the CDR3 DNA reads TGTGCCAGCAGTTACTCTGGGACAAAACCGGGGGAGACCCAGTACTTC.

The chain carries TRBV27 and TRBJ2-7, with a weak D call TRBD2 (6 bases). V gave up 6 bases and J gave up 2 bases, with 11 bases separating them. Germline CDR1 and CDR2: MNHEY and SMNVEV (reference sequence). The CDR3 length is 13 residues. The CDR3 loop reads CASRPGTAYEQYF. CDR3 coding DNA: TGTGCCAGCAGACCCGGGACTGCCTACGAGCAGTACTTC.

Here the CDR3 DNA reads TGTGCCAGCAGGGGGGCCCAAGAGACCCAGTACTTC. This gives the protein CASRGAQETQYF. This chain connects TRBV6-5 to TRBJ2-5; maybe TRBD1 (6 bases). This CDR3 is 12 amino acids long. The V and J ends lost 6 bases and 1 base respectively, with 6 bases between them. In germline, CDR1 is MNHEY, CDR2 SVGAGI.

The V and J genes are TRBV4-3 and TRBJ1-3, with D perhaps TRBD1 (6 bases). This CDR3 has 15 residues. Trimming stripped 0 bases from V and 2 bases from J, with 8 bases between. The germline gives CDR1 LGHNA, CDR2 YSLEER. The CDR3 bases are TGCGCCAGCAGCCAAGATTGGACAGCTGGAAACACCATATATTTT. It encodes CASSQDWTAGNTIYF.

V gene TRBV29-1 combines with J gene TRBJ2-1; 10 bases map to TRBD1. Germline V gene lookup returns CDR1 SQVTM and CDR2 ANQGSEA. The trim removed 6 bases at V and 2 bases at J, leaving 4 bases unmatched. The CDR3 loop spans 14 amino acids. The CDR3 DNA reads TGCAGCGTAAGGGGGACAGGGGCCTACAATGAGCAGTTCTTC. Its translation is CSVRGTGAYNEQFF.